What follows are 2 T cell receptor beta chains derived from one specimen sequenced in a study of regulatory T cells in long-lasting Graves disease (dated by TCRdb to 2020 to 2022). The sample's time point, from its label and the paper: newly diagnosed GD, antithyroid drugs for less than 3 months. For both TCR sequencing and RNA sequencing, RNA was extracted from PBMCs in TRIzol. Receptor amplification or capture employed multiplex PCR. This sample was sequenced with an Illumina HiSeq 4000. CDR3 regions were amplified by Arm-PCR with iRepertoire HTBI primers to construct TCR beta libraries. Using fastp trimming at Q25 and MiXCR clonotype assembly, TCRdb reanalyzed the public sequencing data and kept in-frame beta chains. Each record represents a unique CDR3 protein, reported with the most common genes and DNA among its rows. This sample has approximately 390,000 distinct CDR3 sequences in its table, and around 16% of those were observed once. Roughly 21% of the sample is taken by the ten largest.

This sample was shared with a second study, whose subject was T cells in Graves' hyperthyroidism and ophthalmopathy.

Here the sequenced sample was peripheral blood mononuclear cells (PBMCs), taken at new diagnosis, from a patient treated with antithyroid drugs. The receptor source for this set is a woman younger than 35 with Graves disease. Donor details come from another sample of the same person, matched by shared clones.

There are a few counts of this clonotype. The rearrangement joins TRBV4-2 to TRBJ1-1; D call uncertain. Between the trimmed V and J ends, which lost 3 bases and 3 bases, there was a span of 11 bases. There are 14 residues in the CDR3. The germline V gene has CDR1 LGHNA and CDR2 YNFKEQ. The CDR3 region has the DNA TGTGCCAGCAGCCAGCCGGTTTTCGACACTGAAGCTTTCTTT. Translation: CASSQPVFDTEAFF.

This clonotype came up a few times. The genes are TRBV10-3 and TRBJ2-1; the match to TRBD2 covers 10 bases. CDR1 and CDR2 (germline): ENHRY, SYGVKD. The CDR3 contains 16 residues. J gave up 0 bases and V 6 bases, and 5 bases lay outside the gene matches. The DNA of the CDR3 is TGTGCCATCAGCCGTACTAGCGGGAACTCCTACAATGAGCAGTTCTTC. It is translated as CAISRTSGNSYNEQFF.